The rows below give T cell receptor beta chains drawn from one sample of a study of PD-L1 blockade in urothelial cancer. Generated by immunoSEQ multiplex PCR, the TCRdb table keeps only in-frame clones and is missing some. Of about 45,000 clones in the sample, 82% were seen once. Material: PBMCs, obtained around atezolizumab (anti-PD-L1) treatment. The receptors shown here come from a man aged 60 to 75 with urothelial cancer. Each CDR3 is given with its conserved first and last residue. D genes are given only for firm matches. Size values are once, few and many counts, or a class for expanded clones, and some rows have none.

J | size | D | V | DNA | CDR3
TRBJ2-1 | NA | NA | TRBV9 | TGTGCCAGCAGCGTAGGAACCCCCGGGGATGAGCAGTTCTTC | CASSVGTPGDEQFF
TRBJ2-3 | NA | TRBD2 | TRBV29-1 | TGCAGCGTGACTCTCGGGGGGGATACGCAGTATTTT | CSVTLGGDTQYF
TRBJ1-3 | NA | TRBD1 | TRBV6-1 | TGTGCCAGCAGTGAAGCGGGACAGCTCTCTGGAAACACCATATATTTT | CASSEAGQLSGNTIYF
TRBJ1-6 | NA | TRBD1 | TRBV5-6 | TGTGCCAGCAGCTTATGGGCAGGGGGTAATTCACCCCTCCACTTT | CASSLWAGGNSPLHF
TRBJ2-2 | NA | NA | TRBV5-1 | TGCGCCAGCAGCTTGGGGGACACGAACACCGGGGAGCTGTTTTTT | CASSLGDTNTGELFF
TRBJ1-2 | NA | NA | TRBV28 | TGTGCCAGCAGTCTCCCAGACAGGCCGAGGGGCTACACCTTC | CASSLPDRPRGYTF
TRBJ2-2 | NA | NA | TRBV7-2 | TGTGCCAGCAGCTTAGGTAGCGGCCCGAACACCGGGGAGCTGTTTTTT | CASSLGSGPNTGELFF
TRBJ2-3 | NA | TRBD2 | TRBV5-6 | TGTGCCAGCAGCTTGGTGGCGACTAGCGGGGGGGCCCTGGCAGATACGCAGTATTTT | CASSLVATSGGALADTQYF
TRBJ2-1 | NA | NA | TRBV7-2 | TGTGCCAGCAGCTTAGTGGCGGGGGCCTACTACAATGAGCAGTTCTTC | CASSLVAGAYYNEQFF
TRBJ1-1 | NA | TRBD1 | TRBV4-1 | TGCGCCAGCAGCCAGATTGTGGGACGACAGGGATCCCCTGAAGCTTTCTTT | CASSQIVGRQGSPEAFF
TRBJ2-7 | NA | NA | TRBV5-1 | TGCGCCAGCAGCTTGTTGCCAGGTACCTACGAGCAGTACTTC | CASSLLPGTYEQYF
TRBJ1-5 | NA | NA | TRBV21-1 | TGTGCCAGCAGCAAAACCCATGGACAGGAGAAACATAGCAATCAGCCCCAGCATTTT | CASSKTHGQEKHSNQPQHF
TRBJ2-3 | NA | TRBD1 | TRBV4-2 | TGTGCCAGCAGCCTTTTTATTGGACAGGGCACGGATACGCAGTATTTT | CASSLFIGQGTDTQYF
TRBJ1-1 | NA | NA | TRBV11-1 | TGTGCCAGCAGCTTAGCGGACAAGGGAAACACTGAAGCTTTCTTT | CASSLADKGNTEAFF
TRBJ1-2 | NA | NA | TRBV6-5 | TGTGCCAGCAGTCTGACAGCTAACTATGGCTACACCTTC | CASSLTANYGYTF
TRBJ1-2 | NA | NA | TRBV5-1 | TGCGCCAGCAGCGGAACGACACAGGGCTATGGCTACACCTTC | CASSGTTQGYGYTF
TRBJ1-1 | NA | NA | TRBV21-1 | TGTGCCAGCAGCAAAGCGGGCCAGAAGAACACTGAAGCTTTCTTT | CASSKAGQKNTEAFF
TRBJ1-2 | NA | NA | TRBV28 | TGTGCCACAGCCAGACGTACAGGAACCTATGGCTACACCTTC | CATARRTGTYGYTF
TRBJ1-4 | NA | TRBD1 | TRBV10-2 | TGCGCCAGCAAGGGACAGGGAGGAGAAAAACTGTTTTTT | CASKGQGGEKLFF
TRBJ1-6 | NA | TRBD1 | TRBV28 | TGTGCCAGCAGTTTAAACAGGGGCTCACCCCTCCACTTT | CASSLNRGSPLHF
TRBJ1-5 | few | NA | TRBV11-2 | TGTGCCAGCAGCTTAGATCTAAGGGGGCCCCAGCATTTT | CASSLDLRGPQHF
TRBJ2-2 | NA | TRBD1 | TRBV7-6 | TGTGCCAGCAGCCCTTGGACAGGGTCGACGACCGGGGAGCTGTTTTTT | CASSPWTGSTTGELFF
TRBJ2-7 | NA | TRBD1 | TRBV6-1 | TGTGCCAGCAGGAGACAGGGGAGCTCCTACGAGCAGTACTTC | CASRRQGSSYEQYF
TRBJ2-7 | once | TRBD1 | TRBV6-1 | TGTGCCATCCGGGACAGCTCCTACGAGCAGTACTTC | CAIRDSSYEQYF
TRBJ2-2 | NA | TRBD1 | TRBV7-2 | TGTGCCAGCATCGCAGGGGGACCTACCGGGGAGCTGTTTTTT | CASIAGGPTGELFF
TRBJ2-1 | few | NA | TRBV15 | TGTGCCACCGCCGGGGAGGCCCAAAGCTCCTACAATGAGCAGTTCTTC | CATAGEAQSSYNEQFF
TRBJ1-2 | NA | NA | TRBV19 | TGTGCCAGTAGCCAGGGTCCCAACTATGGCTACACCTTC | CASSQGPNYGYTF
TRBJ1-2 | few | NA | TRBV13 | TGTGCCAGCAGCTCGACAGGCCATGGCCCCTATGGCTACACCTTC | CASSSTGHGPYGYTF
TRBJ2-1 | NA | TRBD1 | TRBV4-2 | TGTGCCAGCAGCCAAGGCGAGACAGGGGCGATCCCTCCAACCTACAATGAGCAGTTCTTC | CASSQGETGAIPPTYNEQFF
TRBJ1-2 | few | TRBD1 | TRBV28 | TGTGCCAGCAGGAGACAGGGCGCTCACTATGGCTACACCTTC | CASRRQGAHYGYTF
TRBJ1-2 | NA | TRBD1 | TRBV7-2 | TGTGCCAGCAGCTTAGAGACGGGACAGGGGAGGGGCTACACCTTC | CASSLETGQGRGYTF
TRBJ2-5 | NA | TRBD2 | TRBV6-1 | TGTGCCAGCAGTGAAGAGGGTCGAAAGGAAGCGGGGGCTCCCCAAGAGACCCAGTACTTC | CASSEEGRKEAGAPQETQYF
TRBJ1-5 | once | TRBD1 | TRBV29-1 | TGCAGCGTTGCTTCCGGGACAGGGGATCAGCCCCAGCATTTT | CSVASGTGDQPQHF
TRBJ1-1 | NA | TRBD1 | TRBV19 | TGTGCCAGTAGAACTCCCGGGACAGGGGGCACTGAAGCTTTCTTT | CASRTPGTGGTEAFF
TRBJ1-1 | NA | TRBD1 | TRBV19 | TGTGCCAGTAGTATTACAGGGGGGAACACTGAAGCTTTCTTT | CASSITGGNTEAFF
TRBJ1-2 | NA | NA | TRBV5-6 | TGTGCCAGCACCACGGGTCCGGGATCCTATGGCTACACCTTC | CASTTGPGSYGYTF
TRBJ1-1 | NA | TRBD1 | TRBV5-5 | TGTGCCAGCACCTACAGGGGACCGAACACTGAAGCTTTCTTT | CASTYRGPNTEAFF
TRBJ2-7 | NA | TRBD1 | TRBV28 | TGTGCCAGCTTGGGACAGGGGCTCGAGCAGTACTTC | CASLGQGLEQYF
TRBJ2-1 | NA | NA | TRBV15 | TGTGCCACCAGCAGCCAGATACCAGATGAGCAGTTCTTC | CATSSQIPDEQFF
TRBJ1-4 | few | NA | TRBV9 | TGTGCCAGCAGCGGACCGGGGGCTAATGAAAAACTGTTTTTT | CASSGPGANEKLFF
TRBJ2-2 | NA | NA | TRBV11-2 | TGTGCCAGCTGGGCCGCGTCCGTTGGGCCCGGGGAGCTGTTTTTT | CASWAASVGPGELFF
TRBJ2-7 | NA | NA | TRBV7-2 | TGTGCCAGCAGCTTAGCAGGCAGGGGTAACCACGAGCAGTACTTC | CASSLAGRGNHEQYF
TRBJ1-1 | NA | NA | TRBV19 | TGTGCCAGTAGCAAAGTACAGGAAAACACTGAAGCTTTCTTT | CASSKVQENTEAFF
TRBJ1-2 | NA | NA | TRBV7-2 | TGTGCCAGCGGCTCCGTCGGAGATTTAACGGGGTATGGCTACACCTTC | CASGSVGDLTGYGYTF
TRBJ2-2 | NA | NA | TRBV15 | TGTGCCACCAGCAGAGATCGTGGAGGGGGGGACACCGGGGAGCTGTTTTTT | CATSRDRGGGDTGELFF
TRBJ1-2 | once | TRBD1 | TRBV30 | TGTGCCTGGAGTCCCGGGACAGGGGAATATGGCTACACCTTC | CAWSPGTGEYGYTF
TRBJ2-3 | once | TRBD1 | TRBV14 | TGTGCCAGCAGCCGACAGGGGATTAGCGCAGATACGCAGTATTTT | CASSRQGISADTQYF
TRBJ1-2 | NA | NA | TRBV7-9 | TGTGCCAGCAGCTTAGGTGGGGGGGCAGCGAATGGCTACACCTTC | CASSLGGGAANGYTF
TRBJ2-1 | NA | NA | TRBV5-4 | TGTGCCAGCCAAGATTTCAGGGGTGATGAGCAGTTCTTC | CASQDFRGDEQFF
TRBJ2-1 | few | NA | TRBV7-9 | TGTGCCAGCAGCGCAAGACTAGAAAATGAGCAGTTCTTC | CASSARLENEQFF
TRBJ1-2 | NA | NA | TRBV4-2 | TGTGCCAGCAGCCAGTCCCCCGCCGGAGGGCAGTATGGCTACACCTTC | CASSQSPAGGQYGYTF
TRBJ2-5 | NA | TRBD1 | TRBV11-2 | TGTGCCAGCAGCCCATTGGACAGGACAGAGACCCAGTACTTC | CASSPLDRTETQYF